Each of the 25 T cell receptor beta chains below was sequenced from the same sample in a study of fetal regulatory T cell absence and autoimmunity. Produced via immunoSEQ multiplex PCR; TCRdb's table is partial and in-frame only. The sample shows around 100,000 clones, about three quarters of them seen only once. Sequencing input: pancreas tissue. These receptors were obtained from a male donor with IPEX syndrome.

This rearrangement joins TRBV9 to TRBJ2-7; D is uncertain. There are 14 residues in the CDR3. In germline, CDR1 is SGDLS, CDR2 YYNGEE. V lost 4 bases, J lost 1 base, and 12 bases lay in between. DNA for the CDR3: TGTGCCAGCAGCTTCTCACAGTTTTCCTACGAGCAGTACTTC. Translated: CASSFSQFSYEQYF.

This clone was seen just once. This sequence joins TRBV5-5 and TRBJ1-2; perhaps TRBD1 as D (5 bases). The V end was cut by 0 bases, the J end by 1 base, with 7 bases between. The CDR3 sequence is 14 residues long. CDR1 is SGHKS and CDR2 is YYEKEE in the germline V gene (reference sequence). The CDR3 reads CASSLEGSNYGYTF. The CDR3, as DNA: TGTGCCAGCAGCTTGGAGGGGAGTAACTATGGCTACACCTTC.

The rearrangement joins TRBV7-9 to TRBJ1-2; D not certain. The length of the CDR3 is 14 residues. CDR1 is SEHNR, CDR2 FQNEAQ, per germline (reference sequence). The V and J ends lost 1 base and 4 bases respectively, with 10 bases between them. The CDR3 coding sequence is TGTGCCAGCAGCTTAGTGGCCGGACCCTATGGCTACACCTTC. Its translation: CASSLVAGPYGYTF.

This clone has only a few counts. V usage is TRBV4-1 and J usage is TRBJ2-7, with 13 positions matching TRBD2. Trimming cost V 3 bases and J 5 bases; bases outside gene matches: 4. This CDR3 is 15 amino acids long. The germline V gene encodes CDR1 MGHRA and CDR2 YSYEKL. The CDR3 loop is CASSQGLAGSDEQYF. The CDR3 DNA sequence: TGCGCCAGCAGCCAGGGACTAGCGGGGAGTGACGAGCAGTACTTC.

The chain joins TRBV30 to TRBJ1-1; TRBD1 might be the D (6 bases). Germline loops: CDR1 GTSNPN, CDR2 SVGIG (reference sequence). The germline V and J ends were trimmed by 0 bases and 3 bases, with 14 bases remaining between them. This CDR3 is built from 15 residues. The CDR3, as DNA: TGTGCCTGGAGTGTACCTGCAGGGGCTTACACTGAAGCTTTCTTT. This encodes CAWSVPAGAYTEAFF.

The chain has TRBV2 and TRBJ2-3, with 11 bases fitting TRBD2. The CDR3 covers 15 residues. Germline V gene data show CDR1 as SNHLY and CDR2 as FYNNEI. J was trimmed by 9 bases and V by 7 bases; bases with no gene match: 12. CDR3 in DNA: TGTGCCAGCAAACAGACTAGCGGGGCACGCGGGACGCAGTATTTT. Translation gives CASKQTSGARGTQYF.

The chain employs TRBV7-2 and TRBJ2-5, with a possible D match to TRBD2 (5 bases). The V end was cut by 2 bases, the J end by 0 bases, with 10 bases between. Germline lookup yields CDR1 SGHTA and CDR2 FQGNSA. CDR3 length: 15 amino acids. CDR3 region: CASSLWPGNQETQYF. CDR3 sequence (DNA): TGTGCCAGCAGCTTATGGCCGGGAAACCAAGAGACCCAGTACTTC.

This chain uses TRBV18 with TRBJ2-3; 11 nucleotides align to TRBD2. V lost 0 bases, J lost 5 bases, and 1 base stayed unmatched. Germline-derived CDR1 and CDR2 are KGHSH and LQKENI. The CDR3 contains 15 residues. The CDR3 is CASSPPSGRVDTQYF. The CDR3 DNA follows: TGTGCCAGCTCACCACCTAGCGGGAGGGTAGATACGCAGTATTTT.

The chain joins TRBV2 to TRBJ2-7; perhaps TRBD1 as D (6 bases). V was shortened by 3 bases and J by 2 bases, with 14 bases between the two germline ends. Germline V gene data show CDR1 as SNHLY and CDR2 as FYNNEI. CDR3 size: 15 residues. The CDR3 reads CASSDPGHPPYEQYF. For the CDR3, the DNA is TGTGCCAGCAGTGATCCGGGACACCCTCCCTACGAGCAGTACTTC.

CDR3 coding DNA: TGTGCCAGCAGCTTGGGGACAACCTACGAGCAGTACTTC. Translation: CASSLGTTYEQYF. J is TRBJ2-7 and V is TRBV5-6, with D perhaps matching TRBD1 (5 bases). Trimming cost V 0 bases and J 2 bases, with 6 bases left between them. This CDR3 spans 13 amino acids. Looked up from germline, CDR1 is SGHDT and CDR2 is YYEEEE.

The chain has TRBV4-2 and TRBJ1-2, with D possibly matching TRBD1 (6 bases). The V end was cut by 1 base, the J end by 2 bases, with 8 bases between. Looked up from germline, CDR1 is LGHNA and CDR2 is YNFKEQ. The CDR3 spans 14 residues. CDR3 in DNA: TGTGCCAGCAGCCAAGTGCAGGGGAACTATGGCTACACCTTC. Translated: CASSQVQGNYGYTF.

The chain couples TRBV10-3 to TRBJ2-1; TRBD2 agrees at 9 bases. Germline CDR1 is ENHRY and CDR2 is SYGVKD. CDR3 length: 16 amino acids. Trimming removed 4 bases from V and 1 base from J; junction bases left unmatched: 5. The CDR3 DNA follows: TGTGCCATCAGTGGGACTAGCGAGAAGTCCTACAATGAGCAGTTCTTC. Translating gives CAISGTSEKSYNEQFF.

This chain joins TRBV10-2 and TRBJ1-1; possible D gene TRBD1, 5 bases. The germline CDR1 and CDR2 sequences are WSHSY and SAAADI. V was shortened by 3 bases and J by 6 bases, with 8 bases between the two germline ends. This CDR3 contains 12 residues. The CDR3 DNA is TGCGCCAGCAGTGACAGGGTGGCTGAAGCTTTCTTT. Translating gives CASSDRVAEAFF.

The CDR3 region is CASSRELGPGTEAFF. CDR3 bases: TGTGCCAGCAGCCGGGAGTTAGGGCCTGGGACTGAAGCTTTCTTT. This chain uses TRBV11-3 with TRBJ1-1; the D is unclear. Deletions cut 5 bases from V and 5 bases from J, with 18 bases between. Germline V gives CDR1 SGHNT, CDR2 YENEEA. The length of the CDR3 is 15 residues.

This clone showed up just a few times. The V call is TRBV27, the J call TRBJ1-2; tentatively, D is TRBD1 (5 bases). The germline gives CDR1 MNHEY, CDR2 SMNVEV (reference sequence). CDR3 length equals 15 residues. Trimming took 3 bases from V and 3 from J, leaving 14 bases between them. This CDR3 is CASSFQGSGDYGYTF. DNA of the CDR3: TGTGCCAGCAGTTTTCAGGGTTCTGGGGACTATGGCTACACCTTC.

V and J are TRBV27 and TRBJ2-3; TRBD2 matches at 7 bases. The CDR3 length is 16 residues. V lost 5 bases and J lost 0; bases outside the gene matches: 8. Germline V lookup: CDR1 MNHEY, CDR2 SMNVEV (reference sequence). CDR3 nucleotide sequence: TGTGCCAGCAGTCCCTATCTAGCGGCTAGCACAGATACGCAGTATTTT. Protein: CASSPYLAASTDTQYF.

A few counts support this clone. The chain carries TRBV7-6 and TRBJ1-6; tentatively, D is TRBD1 (5 bases). Trimming took 5 bases from V and 7 from J, leaving 9 bases between them. The CDR3 totals 13 residues. CDR1 SGHVS and CDR2 FNYEAQ come from the germline V gene. The CDR3 coding sequence is TGTGCCAGCAGCCCAGGGTGGAATTCACCCCTCCACTTT. Encoded protein: CASSPGWNSPLHF.

Concerning this clone: One end of the junction fails to match germline, which may point to a read error. The chain recombines TRBV13 with TRBJ1-2; no definite D call. This CDR3 has 17 residues. CDR1 and CDR2 (germline): PRHDT, FYEKMQ (reference sequence). The CDR3 protein is CASSSAEESLSNYGYTF. Here the CDR3 DNA reads TGTGCCAGCAGCTCAGCGGAGGAAAGCCTCTCTAATTATGGCTACACCTTC.

This clone was detected a few times. CDR3 region: CAISGQGYGYTF. Written as DNA, the CDR3 is TGTGCCATCAGTGGACAGGGCTATGGCTACACCTTC. The V call is TRBV10-3, the J call TRBJ1-2; 7 positions match TRBD1. V was pared by 4 bases and J by 4 bases, with 0 bases of the junction left unmatched. Germline V lookup: CDR1 ENHRY, CDR2 SYGVKD. The CDR3 spans 12 residues.

V and J are TRBV15 and TRBJ2-3; maybe TRBD1 (6 bases). There are 13 residues in the CDR3. Germline V gene lookup returns CDR1 LNHNV and CDR2 YYDKDF (reference sequence). Trimming removed 6 bases from V and 4 bases from J, with 11 bases in between. The CDR3 DNA sequence: TGTGCCACCAGTAGGGACAAAGCAGATACGCAGTATTTT. Translating it yields CATSRDKADTQYF.

This chain connects TRBV29-1 to TRBJ2-3; tentatively, D is TRBD2 (6 bases). V was trimmed by 4 bases and J by 9 bases, leaving 20 bases between them. The germline V gene has CDR1 SQVTM and CDR2 ANQGSEA. This CDR3 is 14 amino acids long. CDR3 residues: CSVASWGESRTQYF. The CDR3 coding sequence is TGCAGCGTTGCAAGCTGGGGGGAGTCTCGGACGCAGTATTTT.

This chain joins TRBV1 and TRBJ1-1. TRBV1 is tagged as a pseudogene. This CDR3 region has 11 residues. CDR3 DNA: TGCACCAGCAGCCAAGACACTGAAGCTTTCTTT. Encoded protein: CTSSQDTEAFF.

CDR3 DNA sequence: TGTGCCAGCAGTTACTCCCGCGCCCTGGAAGCTTTCTTT. This encodes CASSYSRALEAFF. V and J are TRBV6-5 and TRBJ1-1; D remains ambiguous. Per the germline V gene, CDR1 is MNHEY and CDR2 is SVGAGI. V was trimmed by 0 bases and J by 8 bases, leaving 10 bases between them. This CDR3 comprises 13 residues.

A few counts support this clone. The genes are TRBV13 and TRBJ1-3; D is unresolved. The CDR3 runs 17 residues. Trimming removed 0 bases from V and 0 bases from J, with 12 bases in between. Per germline, CDR1 PRHDT and CDR2 FYEKMQ (reference sequence). CDR3 DNA sequence: TGTGCCAGCAGCTTAGGCCGGAGCAGATTCTCTGGAAACACCATATATTTT. This gives the protein CASSLGRSRFSGNTIYF. Variable domain in full (rest from reference TRBV13 and TRBJ1-3): AAGVIQSPRHLIKEKRETATLKCYPIPRHDTVYWYQQGPGQDPQFLISFYEKMQSDKGSIPDRFSAQQFSDYHSELNMSSLELGDSALYFCASSLGRSRFSGNTIYFGEGSWLTVV.

The chain joins TRBV10-3 to TRBJ1-5, with 10 bases matching TRBD1. Germline V CDR1 and CDR2: ENHRY, SYGVKD. With V trimmed by 5 bases and J by 5 bases, 3 bases remained unmatched. CDR3 length equals 14 residues. In DNA, the CDR3 is TGTGCCATCAGTCGACAGGGGGCTCATCAGCCCCAGCATTTT. It is translated as CAISRQGAHQPQHF.